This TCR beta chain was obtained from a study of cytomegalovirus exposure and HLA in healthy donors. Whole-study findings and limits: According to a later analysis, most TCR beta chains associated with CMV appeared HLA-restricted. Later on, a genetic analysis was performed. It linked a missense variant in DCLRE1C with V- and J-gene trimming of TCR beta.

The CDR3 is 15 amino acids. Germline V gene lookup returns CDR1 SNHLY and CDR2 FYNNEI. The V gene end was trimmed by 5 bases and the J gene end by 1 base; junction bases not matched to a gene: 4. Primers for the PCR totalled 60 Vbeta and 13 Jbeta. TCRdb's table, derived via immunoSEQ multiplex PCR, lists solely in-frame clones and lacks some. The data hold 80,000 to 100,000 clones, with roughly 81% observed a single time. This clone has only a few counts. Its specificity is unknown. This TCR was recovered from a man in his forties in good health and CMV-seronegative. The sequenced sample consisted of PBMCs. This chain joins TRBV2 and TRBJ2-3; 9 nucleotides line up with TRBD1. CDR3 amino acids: CASSSRTGGTDTQYF. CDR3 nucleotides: TGTGCCAGCAGTTCGAGGACAGGGGGCACAGATACGCAGTATTTT.